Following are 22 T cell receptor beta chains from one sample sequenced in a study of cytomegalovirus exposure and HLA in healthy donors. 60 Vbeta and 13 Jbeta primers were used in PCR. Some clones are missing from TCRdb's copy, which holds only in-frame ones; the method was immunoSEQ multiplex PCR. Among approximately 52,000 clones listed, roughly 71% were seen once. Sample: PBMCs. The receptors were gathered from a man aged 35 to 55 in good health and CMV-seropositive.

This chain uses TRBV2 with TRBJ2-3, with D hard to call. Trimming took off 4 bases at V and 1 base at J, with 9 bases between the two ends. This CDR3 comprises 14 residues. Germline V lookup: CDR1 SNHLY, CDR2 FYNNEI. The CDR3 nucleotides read TGTGCCAGCAGTGCGACTTCGCGCACAGATACGCAGTATTTT. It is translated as CASSATSRTDTQYF.

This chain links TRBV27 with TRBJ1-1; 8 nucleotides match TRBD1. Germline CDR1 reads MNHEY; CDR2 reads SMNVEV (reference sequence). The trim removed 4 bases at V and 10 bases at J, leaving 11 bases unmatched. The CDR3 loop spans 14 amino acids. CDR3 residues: CASSSTQGAIGAFF. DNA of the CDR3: TGTGCCAGCAGTTCGACTCAGGGGGCCATTGGAGCTTTCTTT.

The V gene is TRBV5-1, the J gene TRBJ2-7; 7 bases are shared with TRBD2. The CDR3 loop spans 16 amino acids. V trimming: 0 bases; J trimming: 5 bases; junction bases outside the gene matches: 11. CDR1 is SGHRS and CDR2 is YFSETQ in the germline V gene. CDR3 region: CASSLAGAFRGDEQYF. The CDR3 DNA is TGCGCCAGCAGCTTGGCCGGGGCGTTTCGGGGGGACGAGCAGTACTTC. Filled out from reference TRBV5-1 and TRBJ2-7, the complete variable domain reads KAGVTQTPRYLIKTRGQQVTLSCSPISGHRSVSWYQQTPGQGLQFLFEYFSETQRNKGNFPGRFSGRQFSNSRSEMNVSTLELGDSALYLCASSLAGAFRGDEQYFGPGTRLTVT.

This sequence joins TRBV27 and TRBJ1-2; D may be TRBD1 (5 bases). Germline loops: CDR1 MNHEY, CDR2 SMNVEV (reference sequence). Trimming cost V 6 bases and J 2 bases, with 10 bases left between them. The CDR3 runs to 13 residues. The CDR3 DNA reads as TGTGCCAGCAGCACGACAGAGAACTATGGCTACACCTTC. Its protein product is CASSTTENYGYTF.

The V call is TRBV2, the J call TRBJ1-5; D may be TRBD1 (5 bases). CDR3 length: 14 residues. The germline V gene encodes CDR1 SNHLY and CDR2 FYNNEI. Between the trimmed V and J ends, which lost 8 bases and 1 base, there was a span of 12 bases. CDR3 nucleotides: TGTGCCAGCCTTGAGGAGGGGAGCAATCAGCCCCAGCATTTT. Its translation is CASLEEGSNQPQHF.

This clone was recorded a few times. The CDR3: CASSPIGGHTEAFF. The CDR3 bases are TGCGCCAGCAGCCCGATAGGTGGGCACACTGAAGCTTTCTTT. V usage is TRBV5-1 and J usage is TRBJ1-1; D call uncertain. CDR1 and CDR2 from the germline V gene are SGHRS and YFSETQ. Trimming cost V 4 bases and J 3 bases, with 13 bases left between them. This CDR3 has 14 amino acids.

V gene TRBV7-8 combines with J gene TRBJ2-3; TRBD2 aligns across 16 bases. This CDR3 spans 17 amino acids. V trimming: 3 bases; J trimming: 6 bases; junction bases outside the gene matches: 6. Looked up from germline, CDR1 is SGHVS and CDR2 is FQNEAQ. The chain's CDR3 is CASSLGTSGGARDTQYF. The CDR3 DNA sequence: TGTGCCAGCAGCTTGGGGACTAGCGGGGGGGCAAGGGATACGCAGTATTTT.

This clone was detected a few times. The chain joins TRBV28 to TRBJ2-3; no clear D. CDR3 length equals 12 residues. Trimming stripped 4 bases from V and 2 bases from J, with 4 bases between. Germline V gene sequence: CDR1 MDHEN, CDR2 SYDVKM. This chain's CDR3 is CASSSYTDTQYF. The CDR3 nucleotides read TGTGCCAGCAGTTCGTACACAGATACGCAGTATTTT. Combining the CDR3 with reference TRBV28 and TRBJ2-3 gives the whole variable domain DVKVTQSSRYLVKRTGEKVFLECVQDMDHENMFWYRQDPGLGLRLIYFSYDVKMKEKGDIPEGYSVSREKKERFSLILESASTNQTSMYLCASSSYTDTQYFGPGTRLTVL.

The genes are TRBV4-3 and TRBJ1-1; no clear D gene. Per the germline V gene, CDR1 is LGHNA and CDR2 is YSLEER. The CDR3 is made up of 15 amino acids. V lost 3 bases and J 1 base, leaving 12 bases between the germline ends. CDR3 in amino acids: CASSQEYRENTEAFF. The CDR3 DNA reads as TGCGCCAGCAGCCAGGAATATCGGGAGAACACTGAAGCTTTCTTT.

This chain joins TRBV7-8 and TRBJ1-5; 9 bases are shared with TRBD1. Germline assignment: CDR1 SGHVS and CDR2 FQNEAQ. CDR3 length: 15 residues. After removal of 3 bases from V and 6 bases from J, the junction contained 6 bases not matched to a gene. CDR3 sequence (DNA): TGTGCCAGCAGCTTGGGGGACAGGGAAAGTCAGCCCCAGCATTTT. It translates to CASSLGDRESQPQHF.

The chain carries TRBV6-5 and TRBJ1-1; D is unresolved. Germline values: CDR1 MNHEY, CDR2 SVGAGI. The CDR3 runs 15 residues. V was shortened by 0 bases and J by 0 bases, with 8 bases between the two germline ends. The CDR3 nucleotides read TGTGCCAGCAGTTACTCGAACAGATTGAACACTGAAGCTTTCTTT. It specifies CASSYSNRLNTEAFF.

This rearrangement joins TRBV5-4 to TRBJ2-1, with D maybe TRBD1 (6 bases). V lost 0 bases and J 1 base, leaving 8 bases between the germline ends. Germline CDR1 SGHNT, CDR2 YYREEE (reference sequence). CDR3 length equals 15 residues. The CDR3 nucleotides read TGTGCCAGCAGCTTGGATCAGGGGTCCTACAATGAGCAGTTCTTC. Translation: CASSLDQGSYNEQFF. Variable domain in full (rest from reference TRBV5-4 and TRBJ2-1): ETGVTQSPTHLIKTRGQQVTLRCSSQSGHNTVSWYQQALGQGPQFIFQYYREEENGRGNFPPRFSGLQFPNYSSELNVNALELDDSALYLCASSLDQGSYNEQFFGPGTRLTVL.

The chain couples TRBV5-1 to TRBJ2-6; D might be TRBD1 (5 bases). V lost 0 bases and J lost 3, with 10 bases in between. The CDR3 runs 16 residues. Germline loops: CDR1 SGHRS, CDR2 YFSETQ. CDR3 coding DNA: TGCGCCAGCAGCTTGGAAGGGGCGCATGGGGCCAACGTCCTGACTTTC. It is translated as CASSLEGAHGANVLTF.

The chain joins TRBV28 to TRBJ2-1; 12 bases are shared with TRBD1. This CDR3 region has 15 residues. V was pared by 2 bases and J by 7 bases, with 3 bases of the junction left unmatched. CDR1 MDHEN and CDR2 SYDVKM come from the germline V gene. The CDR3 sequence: CASSLGTGGWNEQFF. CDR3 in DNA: TGTGCCAGCAGTTTAGGGACAGGGGGCTGGAATGAGCAGTTCTTC. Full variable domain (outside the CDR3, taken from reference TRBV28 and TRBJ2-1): DVKVTQSSRYLVKRTGEKVFLECVQDMDHENMFWYRQDPGLGLRLIYFSYDVKMKEKGDIPEGYSVSREKKERFSLILESASTNQTSMYLCASSLGTGGWNEQFFGPGTRLTVL.

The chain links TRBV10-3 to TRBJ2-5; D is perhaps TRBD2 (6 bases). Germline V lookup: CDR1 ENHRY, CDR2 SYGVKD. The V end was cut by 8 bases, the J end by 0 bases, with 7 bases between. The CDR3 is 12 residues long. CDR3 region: CAIGGYQETQYF. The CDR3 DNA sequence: TGTGCCATCGGGGGGTACCAAGAGACCCAGTACTTC.

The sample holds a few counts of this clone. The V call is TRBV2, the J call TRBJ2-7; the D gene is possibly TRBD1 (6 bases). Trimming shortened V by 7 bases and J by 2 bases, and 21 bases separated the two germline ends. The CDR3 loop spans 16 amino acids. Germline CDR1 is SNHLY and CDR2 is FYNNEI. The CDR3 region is CASTRQVAGLTYEQYF. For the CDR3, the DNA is TGTGCCAGCACCAGACAGGTGGCAGGGCTTACCTACGAGCAGTACTTC. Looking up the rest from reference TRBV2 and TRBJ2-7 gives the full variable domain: EPEVTQTPSHQVTQMGQEVILRCVPISNHLYFYWYRQILGQKVEFLVSFYNNEISEKSEIFDDQFSVERPDGSNFTLKIRSTKLEDSAMYFCASTRQVAGLTYEQYFGPGTRLTVT.

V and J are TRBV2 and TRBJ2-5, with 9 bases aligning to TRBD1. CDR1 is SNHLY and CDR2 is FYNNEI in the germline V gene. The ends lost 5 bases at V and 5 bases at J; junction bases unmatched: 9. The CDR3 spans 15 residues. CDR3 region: CASSQGDRDTETQYF. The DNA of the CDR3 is TGTGCCAGCAGTCAGGGGGACAGGGATACGGAGACCCAGTACTTC.

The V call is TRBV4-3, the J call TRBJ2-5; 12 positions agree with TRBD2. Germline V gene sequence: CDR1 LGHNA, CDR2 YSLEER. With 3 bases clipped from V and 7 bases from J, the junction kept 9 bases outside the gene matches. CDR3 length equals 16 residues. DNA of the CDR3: TGCGCCAGCAGCCAGGTGACTAGCGGGGGCCGGCGGACCCAGTACTTC. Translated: CASSQVTSGGRRTQYF.

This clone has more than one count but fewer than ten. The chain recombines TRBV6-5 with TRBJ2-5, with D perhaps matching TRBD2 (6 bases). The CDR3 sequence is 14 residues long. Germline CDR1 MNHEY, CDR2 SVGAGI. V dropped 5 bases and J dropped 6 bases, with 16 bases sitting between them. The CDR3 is CASSTGGTVKTQYF. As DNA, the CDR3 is TGTGCCAGCAGTACTGGGGGGACGGTCAAGACCCAGTACTTC.

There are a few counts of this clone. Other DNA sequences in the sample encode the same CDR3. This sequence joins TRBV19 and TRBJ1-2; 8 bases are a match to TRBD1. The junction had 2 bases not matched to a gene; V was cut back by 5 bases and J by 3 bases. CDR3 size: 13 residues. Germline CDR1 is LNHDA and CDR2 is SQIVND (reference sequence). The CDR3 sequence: CASSLTGDYGYTF. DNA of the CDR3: TGTGCCAGTAGTCTGACAGGGGACTATGGCTACACCTTC.

CDR3 sequence reads: CASSVDTANYGYTF. CDR3 in DNA: TGTGCCAGCAGCGTCGACACAGCTAACTATGGCTACACCTTC. The genes are TRBV2 and TRBJ1-2; no reliable D call. Germline V CDR1 and CDR2: SNHLY, FYNNEI. V gave up 6 bases and J gave up 0 bases, with 11 bases separating them. The CDR3 is made up of 14 amino acids.

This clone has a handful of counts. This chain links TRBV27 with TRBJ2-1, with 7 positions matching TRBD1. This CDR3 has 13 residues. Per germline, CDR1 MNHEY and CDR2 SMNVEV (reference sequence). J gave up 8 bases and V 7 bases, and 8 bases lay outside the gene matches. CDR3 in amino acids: CASNLARGHEQFF. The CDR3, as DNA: TGTGCCAGCAACCTCGCAAGGGGGCATGAGCAGTTCTTC.